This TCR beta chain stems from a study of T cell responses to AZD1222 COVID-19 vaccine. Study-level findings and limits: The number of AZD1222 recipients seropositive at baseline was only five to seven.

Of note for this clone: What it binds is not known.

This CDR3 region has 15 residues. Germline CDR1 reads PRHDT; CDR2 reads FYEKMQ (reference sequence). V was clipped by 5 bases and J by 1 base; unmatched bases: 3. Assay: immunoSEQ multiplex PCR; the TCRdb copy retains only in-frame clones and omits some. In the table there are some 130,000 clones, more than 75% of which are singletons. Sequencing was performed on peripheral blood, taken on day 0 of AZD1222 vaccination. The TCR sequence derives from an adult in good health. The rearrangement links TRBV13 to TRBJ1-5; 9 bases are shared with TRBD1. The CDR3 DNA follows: TGTGCCAGCAGCACCGGGACAGGGAGCAATCAGCCCCAGCATTTT. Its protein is CASSTGTGSNQPQHF.